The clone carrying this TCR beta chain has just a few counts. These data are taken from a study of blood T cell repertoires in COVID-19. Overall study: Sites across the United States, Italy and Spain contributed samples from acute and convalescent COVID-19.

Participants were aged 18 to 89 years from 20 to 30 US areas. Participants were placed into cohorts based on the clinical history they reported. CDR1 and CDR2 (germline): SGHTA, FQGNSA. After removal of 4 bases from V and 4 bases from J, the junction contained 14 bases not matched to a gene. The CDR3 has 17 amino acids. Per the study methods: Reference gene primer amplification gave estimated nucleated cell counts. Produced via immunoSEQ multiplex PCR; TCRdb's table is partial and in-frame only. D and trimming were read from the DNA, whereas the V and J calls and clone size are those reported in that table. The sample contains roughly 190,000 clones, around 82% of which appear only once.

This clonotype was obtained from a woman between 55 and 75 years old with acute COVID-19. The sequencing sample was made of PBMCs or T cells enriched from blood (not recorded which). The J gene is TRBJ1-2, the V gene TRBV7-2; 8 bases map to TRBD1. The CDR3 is CASSSSVTGQGGYGYTF. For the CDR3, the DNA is TGTGCCAGCAGCTCCAGCGTCACAGGACAGGGAGGCTATGGCTACACCTTC.